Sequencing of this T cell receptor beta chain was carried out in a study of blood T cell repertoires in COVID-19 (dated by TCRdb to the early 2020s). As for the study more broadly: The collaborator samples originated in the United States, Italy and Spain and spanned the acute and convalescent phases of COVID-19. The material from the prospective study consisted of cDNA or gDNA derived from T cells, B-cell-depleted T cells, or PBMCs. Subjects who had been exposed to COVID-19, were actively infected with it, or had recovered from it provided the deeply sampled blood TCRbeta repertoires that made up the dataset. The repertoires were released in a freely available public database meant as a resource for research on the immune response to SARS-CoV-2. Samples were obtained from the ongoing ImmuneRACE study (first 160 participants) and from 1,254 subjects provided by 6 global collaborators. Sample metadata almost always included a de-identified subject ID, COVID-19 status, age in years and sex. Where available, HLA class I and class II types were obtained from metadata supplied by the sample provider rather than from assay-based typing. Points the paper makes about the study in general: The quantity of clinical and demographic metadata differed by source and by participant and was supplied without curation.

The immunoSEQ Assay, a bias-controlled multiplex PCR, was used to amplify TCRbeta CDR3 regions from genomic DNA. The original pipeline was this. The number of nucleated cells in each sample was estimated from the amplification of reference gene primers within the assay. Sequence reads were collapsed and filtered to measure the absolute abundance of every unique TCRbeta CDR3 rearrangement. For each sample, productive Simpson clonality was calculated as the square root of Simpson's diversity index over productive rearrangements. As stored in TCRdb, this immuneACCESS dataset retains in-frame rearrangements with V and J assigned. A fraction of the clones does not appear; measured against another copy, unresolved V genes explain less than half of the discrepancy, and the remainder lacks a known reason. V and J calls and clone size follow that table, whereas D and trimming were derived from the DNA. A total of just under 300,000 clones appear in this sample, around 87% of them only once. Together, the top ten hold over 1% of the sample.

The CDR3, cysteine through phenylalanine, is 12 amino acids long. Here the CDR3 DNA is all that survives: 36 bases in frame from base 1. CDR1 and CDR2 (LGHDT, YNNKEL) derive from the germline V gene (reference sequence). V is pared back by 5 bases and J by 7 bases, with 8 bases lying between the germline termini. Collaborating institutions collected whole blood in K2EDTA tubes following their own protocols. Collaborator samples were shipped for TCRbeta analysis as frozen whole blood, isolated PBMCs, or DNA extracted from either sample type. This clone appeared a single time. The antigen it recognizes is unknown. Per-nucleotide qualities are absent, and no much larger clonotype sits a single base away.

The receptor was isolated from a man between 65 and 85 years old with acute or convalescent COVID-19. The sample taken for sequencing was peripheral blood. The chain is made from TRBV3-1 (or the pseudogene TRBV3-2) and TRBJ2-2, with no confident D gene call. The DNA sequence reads TGTGCCAGCAGCTCCCCCCGCGGGGAGCTGTTTTTT. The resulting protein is CASSSPRGELFF.